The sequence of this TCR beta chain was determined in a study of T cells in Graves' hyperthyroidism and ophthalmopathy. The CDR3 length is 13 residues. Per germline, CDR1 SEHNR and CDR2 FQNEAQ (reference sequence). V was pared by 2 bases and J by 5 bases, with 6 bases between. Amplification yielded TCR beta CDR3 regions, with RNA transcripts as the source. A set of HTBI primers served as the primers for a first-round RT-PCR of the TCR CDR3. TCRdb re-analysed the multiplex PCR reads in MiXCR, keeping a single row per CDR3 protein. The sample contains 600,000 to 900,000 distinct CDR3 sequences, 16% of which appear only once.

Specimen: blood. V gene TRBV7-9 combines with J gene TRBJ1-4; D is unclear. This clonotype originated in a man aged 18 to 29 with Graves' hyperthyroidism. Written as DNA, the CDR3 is TGTGCCAGCAGCTTAACGGGGAATGAAAAACTGTTTTTT. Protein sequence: CASSLTGNEKLFF.